This T cell receptor (beta chain) comes out of a study of blood T cell repertoires in COVID-19 (dated by TCRdb to about 2020). Regarding the complete study: Samples covering the acute and convalescent phases of COVID-19 were provided by collaborators in the United States, Italy and Spain. Deeply sampled blood TCRbeta repertoires from subjects exposed to, actively infected with, or recovered from COVID-19 were included in the dataset. The repertoires were made available in a free public database intended to serve as a resource for research on the immune response to SARS-CoV-2. The samples were drawn from two sources: the first 160 participants of the ongoing ImmuneRACE study, and 1,000 to 1,500 subjects contributed by 6 global collaborators. HLA class I and class II types, where available, came from metadata supplied by the sample provider rather than from assay-based typing. Nearly every sample came with metadata listing a de-identified subject ID, COVID-19 status, age in years and sex. The prospective study material was composed of cDNA or gDNA derived from T cells, B-cell-depleted T cells, or PBMCs.

V ends up 1 base short and J 7 bases short, with an unmatched junction base count of 15. Including the terminal cysteine and phenylalanine, the CDR3 comprises 18 residues. The retained sequence is limited to the CDR3, 54 bases, with the frame set at the first base. TCRbeta CDR3 regions were amplified from genomic DNA by means of the immunoSEQ Assay, a bias-controlled multiplex PCR. On the authors' methods: The number of nucleated cells in each sample was estimated by amplification of reference gene primers within the assay. Sequence reads were collapsed and filtered to measure the absolute abundance of every unique TCRbeta CDR3 rearrangement. Productive Simpson clonality was computed per sample as the square root of Simpson's diversity index over productive rearrangements. The table comes from immuneACCESS by way of TCRdb, which keeps in-frame sequences with V and J called. Part of the clones is missing from these tables; in studies checked, under half for an unresolved V gene and the rest for unknown reasons. The V and J calls and clone size were taken over from that table, and D and trimming were inferred from the DNA. This sample has roughly 400,000 clones in its table, and roughly 88% of those were observed once. The top ten clonotypes cover roughly 1.9% of the sample.

In the prospective study, participants were roughly 18 to 95 years old, resided in fewer than 25 geographic areas of the United States, and were enrolled through a virtual design. In the prospective study, participants were assigned to cohorts based on the clinical history participants reported in a screening survey and a study questionnaire. In the prospective study, whole blood, serum and a nasopharyngeal or oropharyngeal swab were collected from each participant by mobile phlebotomists. Additional blood draws and questionnaires over an approximately two-month period could optionally be provided by prospective study participants. Prospective study blood samples were shipped either frozen or at room temperature before DNA extraction. The research as a whole found: The amount of clinical and demographic metadata varied by source and participant and was provided uncurated.

This clone was picked up one time. Which antigen it targets is not known. Base-call qualities are not available, and no considerably larger clone is one nucleotide away. The source material was PBMCs or T cells enriched from blood (not recorded which). This clonotype originated in a woman in her forties with acute COVID-19. Here the chain combines TRBV23-1 and TRBJ2-1; a stretch of 8 junction bases matches TRBD2. TRBV23-1 is marked as an open reading frame, function uncertain. The CDR3 sequence is CASSQCFWLAGLGNEQFF. In nucleotide form, the sequence is TGCGCCAGCAGTCAATGCTTCTGGCTAGCGGGCCTTGGGAATGAGCAGTTCTTC.